Below, 32 T cell receptor beta chains from the same sample are listed, as sequenced in a study of blood T cell repertoires in COVID-19. Profiling relied on immunoSEQ multiplex PCR, and the TCRdb table lists in-frame clones only, not all of them. The sample consists of over 150,000 clones, about 87% of them appearing once. Sequenced material: peripheral blood. The receptors here all came from a young woman who had recovered from COVID-19.

The rearrangement links TRBV4-2 to TRBJ2-1; TRBD2 aligns across 10 bases. CDR1 is LGHNA, CDR2 YNFKEQ, per germline. The ends lost 1 base at V and 7 bases at J; junction bases unmatched: 7. This CDR3 contains 16 residues. The CDR3 protein is CASSQAAGLAQNEQFF. The DNA of the CDR3 is TGTGCCAGCAGCCAAGCTGCGGGACTAGCGCAAAATGAGCAGTTCTTC.

In this sample, this clone turned up a few times. The chain links TRBV3-1 (or the pseudogene TRBV3-2) to TRBJ2-6; 8 bases agree with TRBD1. CDR1 and CDR2 (germline): LGHDT, YNNKEL (reference sequence). The CDR3 length is 20 residues. The trim removed 0 bases at V and 4 bases at J, leaving 14 bases unmatched. CDR3 residues: CASSQDLPRGRLRGANVLTF. The CDR3 DNA follows: TGTGCCAGCAGCCAAGATCTTCCCAGGGGGCGCTTGAGAGGGGCCAACGTCCTGACTTTC.

This clone turned up a few times. V is TRBV6-5 and J is TRBJ2-2; maybe TRBD1 (6 bases). The CDR3 consists of 15 residues. The germline V gene has CDR1 MNHEY and CDR2 SVGAGI. Trimming shortened V by 4 bases and J by 5 bases, and 14 bases separated the two germline ends. The CDR3 DNA is TGTGCCAGCAGTTCGAGGGGGTATTTTACCGGGGAGCTGTTTTTT. Its protein product is CASSSRGYFTGELFF.

V gene TRBV18 combines with J gene TRBJ2-2; no firm D call. The CDR3 totals 12 residues. Trimming took 6 bases from V and 3 from J, leaving 5 bases between them. Per the germline V gene, CDR1 is KGHSH and CDR2 is LQKENI. The CDR3 region is CASSPDTGELFF. CDR3 bases: TGTGCCAGCTCTCCCGACACCGGGGAGCTGTTTTTT. Together with reference TRBV18 and TRBJ2-2, the CDR3 gives the full variable domain: NAGVMQNPRHLVRRRGQEARLRCSPMKGHSHVYWYRQLPEEGLKFMVYLQKENIIDESGMPKERFSAEFPKEGPSILRIQQVVRGDSAAYFCASSPDTGELFFGEGSRLTVL.

The rearrangement joins TRBV19 to TRBJ2-1, with D possibly being TRBD2 (5 bases). CDR3 size: 17 residues. Between the trimmed V and J ends, which lost 4 bases and 6 bases, there was a span of 22 bases. CDR1 is LNHDA, CDR2 SQIVND, per germline (reference sequence). The CDR3 DNA reads as TGTGCCAGTAGTAACCCGGGCCGAGGGAAAATAGTCAATGAGCAGTTCTTC. It codes for CASSNPGRGKIVNEQFF.

The chain joins TRBV4-1 to TRBJ1-1; TRBD1 might be the D (5 bases). The CDR3 totals 14 residues. Germline lookup yields CDR1 MGHRA and CDR2 YSYEKL. V was clipped by 0 bases and J by 11 bases, with 16 bases between them. The DNA of the CDR3 is TGCGCCAGCAGCCAAGAGAGGCAGGGTAATGAGGCTTTCTTT. Translation: CASSQERQGNEAFF.

This chain uses TRBV19 with TRBJ2-5; D is unclear. The V end was cut by 7 bases, the J end by 2 bases, with 11 bases between. This CDR3 is built from 13 residues. Germline loops: CDR1 LNHDA, CDR2 SQIVND (reference sequence). The CDR3: CASNNGFQETQYF. In nucleotides, the CDR3 is TGTGCCAGTAATAACGGGTTTCAAGAGACCCAGTACTTC.

The rearrangement joins TRBV5-1 to TRBJ2-1; no firm D call. Trimming stripped 4 bases from V and 6 bases from J, with 5 bases between. Germline values: CDR1 SGHRS, CDR2 YFSETQ. This CDR3 is 11 amino acids long. CDR3 nucleotide sequence: TGCGCCAGCAGCCTAAGCAATGAGCAGTTCTTC. Amino acids: CASSLSNEQFF.

J is TRBJ2-2 and V is TRBV13; 13 bases line up with TRBD2. The CDR3 is made up of 17 amino acids. Germline V gene sequence: CDR1 PRHDT, CDR2 FYEKMQ (reference sequence). Trimming took 0 bases from V and 4 from J; bases not matched to a gene: 2. The CDR3 DNA sequence: TGTGCCAGCAGCTTAGGAAGACTAGCGGGGGGCACCGGGGAGCTGTTTTTT. This translates into CASSLGRLAGGTGELFF.

The chain is built from TRBV9 and TRBJ2-5; 9 bases fit TRBD1. The CDR3 loop spans 15 amino acids. The germline CDR1 and CDR2 sequences are SGDLS and YYNGEE. V was clipped by 0 bases and J by 3 bases; unmatched bases: 3. CDR3 sequence reads: CASSVEGTGKETQYF. The CDR3 DNA sequence: TGTGCCAGCAGCGTAGAAGGGACAGGGAAAGAGACCCAGTACTTC.

The chain employs TRBV7-2 and TRBJ1-6; 9 positions match TRBD1. Germline assignment: CDR1 SGHTA and CDR2 FQGNSA. The CDR3 totals 16 residues. V dropped 0 bases and J dropped 6; count of bases not matched to a gene: 3. The CDR3 spells CASSLALGQGNSPLHF. The CDR3 DNA sequence: TGTGCCAGCAGCTTAGCGCTGGGACAGGGTAATTCACCCCTCCACTTT.

V is TRBV6-2 or TRBV6-3 and J is TRBJ1-5; D is possibly TRBD1 (6 bases). CDR1 MNHEY and CDR2 SVGEGT come from the germline V gene. V gave up 1 base and J gave up 4 bases, with 11 bases separating them. The CDR3 has 15 residues. The CDR3 DNA reads TGTGCCAGCAGTTACTGGGGACATAGAAATCAGCCCCAGCATTTT. It codes for CASSYWGHRNQPQHF.

J is TRBJ2-1 and V is TRBV10-3; a possible D gene is TRBD1 (5 bases). Germline V gives CDR1 ENHRY, CDR2 SYGVKD. The V and J ends lost 2 bases and 10 bases respectively, with 9 bases between them. The CDR3 covers 12 residues. CDR3 region: CAISELRAEQFF. The CDR3 nucleotides read TGTGCCATCAGTGAGCTCAGGGCCGAGCAGTTCTTC.

This chain joins TRBV18 and TRBJ1-6; 8 positions agree with TRBD1. Trimming cost V 5 bases and J 2 bases; bases outside gene matches: 2. This CDR3 is built from 15 residues. Looked up from germline, CDR1 is KGHSH and CDR2 is LQKENI. CDR3: CASSRQGTYNSPLHF. The CDR3 bases are TGTGCCAGCTCAAGACAGGGGACCTATAATTCACCCCTCCACTTT.

In DNA, the CDR3 is TGTGCCAGCAGCTTTGCCGGCTCTGGGGCCAACGTCCTGACTTTC. It is translated as CASSFAGSGANVLTF. The chain links TRBV5-6 to TRBJ2-6; the D is unclear. The CDR3 has 15 amino acids. Germline CDR1 SGHDT, CDR2 YYEEEE. Trimming removed 2 bases at V and 0 bases at J, with 6 bases between.

This rearrangement joins TRBV19 to TRBJ2-1, with D possibly TRBD1 on 6 matching bases. Trimming pared 11 bases from V and 6 bases from J, leaving 20 bases between. CDR1 and CDR2 from the germline V gene are LNHDA and SQIVND (reference sequence). This CDR3 is 14 amino acids long. The CDR3 DNA reads TGTGCCTGCGCTAAGGACAGACGATTCAATGAGCAGTTCTTC. Its protein product is CACAKDRRFNEQFF.

The table lists this clone with a count of one. The chain carries TRBV18 and TRBJ2-5; 11 positions match TRBD1. This CDR3 has 14 residues. The ends lost 3 bases at V and 6 bases at J; junction bases unmatched: 3. Germline V CDR1 and CDR2: KGHSH, LQKENI. CDR3 in DNA: TGTGCCAGCTCACCGGGACAGGGGGGAAAGACCCAGTACTTC. Translation gives CASSPGQGGKTQYF.

This clone was detected once. V is TRBV7-9 and J is TRBJ1-4; 8 bases map to TRBD1. Unmatched junction bases numbered 6, after V lost 1 base and J lost 8 bases. CDR3 size: 15 residues. The germline V gene has CDR1 SEHNR and CDR2 FQNEAQ (reference sequence). In DNA form, the CDR3 reads TGTGCCAGCAGCTTAGTTATGACAGGGGAAGAAAAACTGTTTTTT. Protein sequence: CASSLVMTGEEKLFF.

The chain uses TRBV19 and TRBJ2-3; D is possibly TRBD1 (6 bases). This CDR3 region has 15 residues. Deletions cut 2 bases from V and 1 base from J, with 10 bases between. The germline CDR1 and CDR2 sequences are LNHDA and SQIVND (reference sequence). The CDR3 loop reads CASSITNRGTDTQYF. The CDR3 nucleotides are TGTGCCAGTAGTATAACCAACAGGGGCACAGATACGCAGTATTTT.

The chain carries TRBV14 and TRBJ2-1; possible D gene TRBD1, 5 bases. Germline CDR1 is SGHDN and CDR2 is FVKESK. V was shortened by 4 bases and J by 9 bases, with 13 bases between the two germline ends. The CDR3 sequence is 13 residues long. The CDR3 region is CASSPQGGSEQFF. The CDR3 nucleotides are TGTGCCAGCAGCCCCCAGGGCGGCAGTGAGCAGTTCTTC.

Here the CDR3 DNA reads TGTGCCAGTACAAAGGACAGGAGTTACTCCTACGAGCAGTACTTC. Encoded protein: CASTKDRSYSYEQYF. This chain connects TRBV19 to TRBJ2-7; the match to TRBD1 covers 7 bases. The J segment lost 0 bases and the V segment lost 7 bases, leaving 9 bases of the junction unmatched. In germline, CDR1 is LNHDA, CDR2 SQIVND (reference sequence). This CDR3 contains 15 residues.

The chain joins TRBV9 to TRBJ1-3; no firm D call. The CDR3 is 15 residues long. The V end was cut by 0 bases, the J end by 2 bases, with 9 bases between. The germline V gene has CDR1 SGDLS and CDR2 YYNGEE. In nucleotides, the CDR3 is TGTGCCAGCAGCGTAGCTGTAGAGGCTGGAAACACCATATATTTT. The encoded protein is CASSVAVEAGNTIYF. The variable domain in full, completed from reference TRBV9 and TRBJ1-3, reads DSGVTQTPKHLITATGQRVTLRCSPRSGDLSVYWYQQSLDQGLQFLIQYYNGEERAKGNILERFSAQQFPDLHSELNLSSLELGDSALYFCASSVAVEAGNTIYFGEGSWLTVV.

The rearrangement uses TRBV5-8 and TRBJ1-1, with no clear D. V was trimmed by 0 bases and J by 0 bases, leaving 3 bases between them. CDR1 and CDR2 from the germline V gene are SGHTS and YDEGEE. The CDR3 spans 13 residues. CDR3 DNA sequence: TGTGCCAGCAGCTTGGCCTTGAACACTGAAGCTTTCTTT. Translated, it gives CASSLALNTEAFF.

The chain carries TRBV7-2 and TRBJ2-3; D unclear. In germline, CDR1 is SGHTA, CDR2 FQGNSA. V was pared by 5 bases and J by 5 bases, with 8 bases between. The CDR3 loop spans 12 amino acids. This CDR3 is CASSPFLDTQYF. The DNA for the CDR3 is TGTGCCAGCAGCCCCTTCTTAGATACGCAGTATTTT.

This chain uses TRBV7-9 with TRBJ1-1; no definite D call. Trimming removed 1 base from V and 2 bases from J, with 11 bases in between. CDR1 SEHNR and CDR2 FQNEAQ come from the germline V gene (reference sequence). The CDR3 totals 15 residues. The DNA of the CDR3 is TGTGCCAGCAGCTTAGGGAGCAGTCTTAACACTGAAGCTTTCTTT. Translated: CASSLGSSLNTEAFF.

This clone was detected only once. This chain uses TRBV6-2 or TRBV6-3 with TRBJ1-1; 7 bases line up with TRBD1. V lost 0 bases, J lost 1 base, and 8 bases stayed unmatched. The germline V gene encodes CDR1 MNHEY and CDR2 SVGEGT. The CDR3 covers 17 residues. The CDR3 reads CASSYSSRGQSNTEAFF. The CDR3, as DNA: TGTGCCAGCAGTTACTCGAGTAGGGGACAGTCGAACACTGAAGCTTTCTTT.

V usage is TRBV19 and J usage is TRBJ2-1, with D maybe TRBD2 (5 bases). The CDR3 has 14 residues. V was pared by 2 bases and J by 7 bases, with 12 bases between. Germline CDR1 reads LNHDA; CDR2 reads SQIVND (reference sequence). This CDR3 is CASSIKAGGNEQFF. CDR3 nucleotide sequence: TGTGCCAGTAGTATAAAGGCTGGCGGGAATGAGCAGTTCTTC. The full variable domain, its missing parts supplied by reference TRBV19 and TRBJ2-1, is DGGITQSPKYLFRKEGQNVTLSCEQNLNHDAMYWYRQDPGQGLRLIYYSQIVNDFQKGDIAEGYSVSREKKESFPLTVTSAQKNPTAFYLCASSIKAGGNEQFFGPGTRLTVL.

The genes are TRBV4-1 and TRBJ2-2; 7 positions agree with TRBD1. Per the germline V gene, CDR1 is MGHRA and CDR2 is YSYEKL. With 0 bases clipped from V and 5 bases from J, the junction kept 6 bases outside the gene matches. The length of the CDR3 is 16 residues. CDR3 coding DNA: TGCGCCAGCAGCCAAGAAAGGGGGCCGGTAACCGGGGAGCTGTTTTTT. Translation gives CASSQERGPVTGELFF.

The rearrangement links TRBV6-4 to TRBJ2-5, with TRBD2 as a possible D gene (5 bases). Trimming removed 0 bases from V and 5 bases from J, with 22 bases in between. The CDR3 runs to 18 residues. Germline-derived CDR1 and CDR2 are MRHNA and SNTAGT. The CDR3 DNA follows: TGTGCCAGCAGTGACTCGTCCCCCCTAGCAACCCGGCCCGAGACCCAGTACTTC. The encoded protein is CASSDSSPLATRPETQYF.

This clone was recorded many times. The V gene is TRBV7-2, the J gene TRBJ2-7; D unclear. V dropped 3 bases and J dropped 4 bases, with 16 bases sitting between them. Germline CDR1 SGHTA, CDR2 FQGNSA. This CDR3 comprises 15 residues. CDR3 DNA: TGTGCCAGCAGCTTCCAGACGACAAACCCTTACGAGCAGTACTTC. It encodes CASSFQTTNPYEQYF.

The chain joins TRBV9 to TRBJ2-1, with D possibly TRBD1 on 6 matching bases. This CDR3 is 15 amino acids long. CDR1 SGDLS and CDR2 YYNGEE come from the germline V gene. Trimming pared 0 bases from V and 3 bases from J, leaving 10 bases between. As DNA, the CDR3 is TGTGCCAGCAGCGTAGGGGCAGGGGTCTACAATGAGCAGTTCTTC. It codes for CASSVGAGVYNEQFF.

V usage is TRBV5-5 and J usage is TRBJ1-1; TRBD1 agrees at 9 bases. The CDR3 loop spans 14 amino acids. CDR1 is SGHKS, CDR2 YYEKEE, per germline (reference sequence). With V trimmed by 4 bases and J by 5 bases, 6 bases remained unmatched. Here the CDR3 DNA reads TGTGCCAGCAGCGCCCGACAGGGGGGGACTGAAGCTTTCTTT. Encoded protein: CASSARQGGTEAFF.